This TCR beta chain was obtained from a study of T cells in Graves' hyperthyroidism and ophthalmopathy. Findings of the study overall: The model foresaw ophthalmopathy a median around 6.8 months prior to onset. Among clonotypes expanded in thyroid above 0.001, most were also found in blood.

Amplification yielded TCR beta CDR3 regions, with RNA transcripts as the source. First-round RT-PCR of the TCR CDR3 relied on the HTBI primer set. A single record per CDR3 protein comes from TCRdb applying MiXCR to the multiplex PCR reads. Seen here are 480,000 or so distinct CDR3 sequences, approximately 48% observed once, and the top ten hold about 45%. Remarks on this clonotype: Its antigen is undetermined.

V lost 7 bases and J lost 4; bases outside the gene matches: 7. CDR3 length: 14 amino acids. The V and J genes are TRBV12-3 or TRBV12-4 and TRBJ2-5; 9 bases line up with TRBD1. The sequenced material came from peripheral blood or thyroid tissue (not recorded which). The source is an adult woman with Graves' disease, either hyperthyroidism or ophthalmopathy (not recorded which). The CDR3 reads CASITTGGTETQYF. In DNA form, the CDR3 reads TGTGCCAGCATCACCACAGGGGGCACAGAGACCCAGTACTTC.